This T cell receptor beta chain was retrieved from a study of control samples from healthy donors and cancer patients. Clones were read by immunoSEQ multiplex PCR, and TCRdb kept only the in-frame ones, dropping some. The sample comprises approximately 230,000 clones, around 80% of which are singletons, and 13% rests with the top ten. The receptor was isolated from a woman in her fifties or sixties with lung cancer. The specimen was PBMCs.

The CDR3 DNA reads as TGTGCCAGCAGCTTGGTTGGGGGAGAAGAGACCCAGTACTTC. Translating gives CASSLVGGEETQYF. This chain links TRBV5-4 with TRBJ2-5; D tentatively fits TRBD1 or TRBD2 (5 bases each). V lost 0 bases to trimming and J lost 3 bases, with 9 bases between them. Looked up from germline, CDR1 is SGHNT and CDR2 is YYREEE (reference sequence). The CDR3 extends over 14 amino acids. Full variable domain (remainder filled in from reference TRBV5-4 and TRBJ2-5): ETGVTQSPTHLIKTRGQQVTLRCSSQSGHNTVSWYQQALGQGPQFIFQYYREEENGRGNFPPRFSGLQFPNYSSELNVNALELDDSALYLCASSLVGGEETQYFGPGTRLLVL.